This T cell receptor beta chain is drawn from a study of shared clonotypes between healthy human individuals. Study-wide context: Contributing individuals were two females and a few males aged 18 to 49.

Notes on the study in general: Clonotype sharing among the donors was expected to vary with sequencing depth. Around 5% was the fraction of naive CD4 clonotypes found shared across a few donors.

Losses at the gene ends were 4 bases for V and 6 bases for J; bases not matched to a gene: 1. The CDR3 runs to 13 residues. Germline CDR1 is SGHNT and CDR2 is YYREEE (reference sequence). Assay used: immunoSEQ multiplex PCR; TCRdb lists only in-frame clones, some missing. Altogether some 1 million clones are present, 65% to 75% being singletons, with the ten largest covering about 1.5%. As regards this clone: The antigen is not known.

Specimen: memory CD4+ T cells sorted from blood. Subset here: CD45RA-negative fraction. The chain combines TRBV5-4 with TRBJ2-3, with 11 bases that match TRBD2. This receptor was identified in a man younger than 35 in good health. In nucleotides, the CDR3 is TGTGCCAGCAGCCGGACTAGCGGGGATACGCAGTATTTT. Protein sequence: CASSRTSGDTQYF.